This T cell receptor beta chain was profiled in a study of cytomegalovirus exposure and HLA in healthy donors. Notes on the study in general: Most TCR sequences were rare, but some public TCRs occurred in many donors. The authors later linked a missense DCLRE1C variant to TCR beta V- and J-gene trimming. The Asian-associated ancestry cluster reportedly had fewer N-insertions than the roughly 670-donor mean in a later analysis.

In germline, CDR1 is SGHAT, CDR2 FQNNGV. This CDR3 has 15 amino acids. V lost 4 bases and J lost 5; bases outside the gene matches: 9. This clone came up a few times. The antigen is undetermined. PCR employed 60 Vbeta and 13 Jbeta primers. Sequencing was performed with immunoSEQ multiplex PCR; in TCRdb, only in-frame clones are kept and a portion is missing. The sample holds fewer than 100,000 clones, around 8% seen once. The specimen sequenced was PBMCs. The chain combines TRBV11-2 with TRBJ2-5; the match to TRBD2 covers 8 bases. The receptor comes from a man aged 50 to 59 in good health and CMV-seronegative. The CDR3 region has the DNA TGTGCCAGCAGCTCCCGAGCGGGAGAGAGGGAGACCCAGTACTTC. Amino acids: CASSSRAGERETQYF.